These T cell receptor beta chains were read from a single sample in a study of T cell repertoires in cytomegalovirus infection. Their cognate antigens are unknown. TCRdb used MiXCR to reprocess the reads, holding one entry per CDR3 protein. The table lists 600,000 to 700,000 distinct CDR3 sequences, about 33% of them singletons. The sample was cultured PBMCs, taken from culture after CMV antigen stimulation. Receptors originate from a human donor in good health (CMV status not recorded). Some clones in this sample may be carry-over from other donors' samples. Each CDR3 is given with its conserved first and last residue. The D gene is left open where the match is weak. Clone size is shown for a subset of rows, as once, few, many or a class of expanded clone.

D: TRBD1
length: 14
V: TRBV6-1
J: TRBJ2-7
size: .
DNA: TGTGCCAGCAGACTCCGACAGGGGTACTACGAGCAGTACTTC
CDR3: CASRLRQGYYEQYF

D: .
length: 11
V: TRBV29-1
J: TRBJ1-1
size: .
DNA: TGCAGCGTTGTGTTTGCCACTGAAGCTTTCTTT
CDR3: CSVVFATEAFF

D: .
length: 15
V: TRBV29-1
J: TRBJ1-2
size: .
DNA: TGCAGCGTTGAAGATTCAGGGGCGAGGATGGATGGCTACACCTTC
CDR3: CSVEDSGARMDGYTF

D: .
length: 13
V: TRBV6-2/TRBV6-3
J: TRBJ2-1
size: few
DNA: TGTGCCAGCAGTCCCGAAAGGACCCTTGAGCAGTTCTTC
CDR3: CASSPERTLEQFF

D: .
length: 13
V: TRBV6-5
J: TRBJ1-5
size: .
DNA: TGTGCCAGCAGTTACGGGGGCGGCCAGCCCCAGCATTTT
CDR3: CASSYGGGQPQHF

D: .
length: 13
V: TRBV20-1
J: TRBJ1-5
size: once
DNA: TGCAGTGCTAGAGTGGGAAGCGGTCAGCCCCAGCATTTT
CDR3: CSARVGSGQPQHF

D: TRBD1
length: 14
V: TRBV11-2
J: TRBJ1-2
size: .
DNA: TGTGCCAGCAGCCCAGGGGGTTTTAAGAATGGCTACACCTTC
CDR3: CASSPGGFKNGYTF

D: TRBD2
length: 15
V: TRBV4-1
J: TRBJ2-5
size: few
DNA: TGCGCCAGCAGCCTGGGACTAGCGGCGAAAGAGACCCAGTACTTC
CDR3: CASSLGLAAKETQYF

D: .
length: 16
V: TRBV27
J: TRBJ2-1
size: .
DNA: TGTGCCAGCAGTGAGTGGGTTAACGCCGGAAGGAATGAGCAGTTCTTC
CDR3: CASSEWVNAGRNEQFF

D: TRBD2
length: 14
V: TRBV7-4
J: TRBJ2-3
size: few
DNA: TGTGCCAGCAGCTTAATGGGAGGGAAAGATACGCAGTATTTT
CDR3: CASSLMGGKDTQYF

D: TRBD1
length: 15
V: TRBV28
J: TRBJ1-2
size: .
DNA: TGTGCCAGCAACCCTGGGACAGGGGTTAACTATGGCTACACCTTC
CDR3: CASNPGTGVNYGYTF

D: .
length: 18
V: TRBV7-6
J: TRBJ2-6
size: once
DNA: TGTGCCAGCAGCTCCGCCTGGACGGCCAGCTCTGGGGCCAACGTCCTGACTTTC
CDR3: CASSSAWTASSGANVLTF

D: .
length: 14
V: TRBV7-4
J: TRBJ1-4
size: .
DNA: TGTGCCAGCAGCTGGTCCCGGGGGGATGAAAAACTGTTTTTT
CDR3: CASSWSRGDEKLFF

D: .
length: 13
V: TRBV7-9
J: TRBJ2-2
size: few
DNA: TGTGCCAGCACCTGGGGAATCACCGGGGAGCTGTTTTTT
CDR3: CASTWGITGELFF

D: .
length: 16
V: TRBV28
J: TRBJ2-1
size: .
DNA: TGTGCCAGCCGACAGCAGATTCATGGGCGTGACAATGAGCAGTTCTTC
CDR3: CASRQQIHGRDNEQFF

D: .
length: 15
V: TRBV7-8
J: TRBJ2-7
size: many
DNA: TGTGCCAGCAGCAGGGGGGACTCTACTATGAACGAGCAGTACTTC
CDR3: CASSRGDSTMNEQYF

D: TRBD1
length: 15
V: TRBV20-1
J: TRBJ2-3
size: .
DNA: TGCAGTGCTCCACACTCCGGGACAGGGGCAGATACGCAGTATTTT
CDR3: CSAPHSGTGADTQYF

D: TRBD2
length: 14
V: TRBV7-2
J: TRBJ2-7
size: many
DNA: TGTGCCAGCAGCTATTTCAGCGGGAGTTACGAGCAGTACTTC
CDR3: CASSYFSGSYEQYF

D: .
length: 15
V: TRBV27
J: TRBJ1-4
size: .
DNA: TGTGCCAGCAGTTTATATGGAACAACTAATGAAAAACTGTTTTTT
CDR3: CASSLYGTTNEKLFF

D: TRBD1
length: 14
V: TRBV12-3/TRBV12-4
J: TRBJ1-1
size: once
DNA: TGTGCCAGCAGTCAGCCGGACAGGGGTGCTGAAGCTTTCTTT
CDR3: CASSQPDRGAEAFF

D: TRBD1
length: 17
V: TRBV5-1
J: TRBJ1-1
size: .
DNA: TGCGCCAGCAGATTGGTCGGGACAGGGGATGGAGACACTGAAGCTTTCTTT
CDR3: CASRLVGTGDGDTEAFF

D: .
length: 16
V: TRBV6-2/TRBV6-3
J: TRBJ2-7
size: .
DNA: TGTGCCAGCAGTTACTCGATTTCGGGGGTAGCGGCCGAGCAGTACTTC
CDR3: CASSYSISGVAAEQYF